The present entry profiles one T cell receptor beta chain with its context. J lost 4 bases, V lost 2 bases, and 16 bases had no gene match. Looked up from germline, CDR1 is SGDLS and CDR2 is YYNGEE. This CDR3 is 20 amino acids long. The data are from a study of shared T cell receptors in the human thymus. The data were produced by immunoSEQ multiplex PCR, yet TCRdb's version contains in-frame clones alone and is incomplete. This sample carries 500,000 to 550,000 clones, 75% to 85% of them seen once, and the ten largest clones take approximately 0.013%. Another study also made use of these data, one on human thymus T cells. This second study says: Immunologically healthy infants in Finland undergoing congenital heart defect surgery were the donors. Thymic samples were excised during corrective heart operations. V and J genes seemed to be used with bias in thymic and blood repertoires. As related research reported, thymic repertoires overlapped highly among unrelated individuals.

This sequence joins TRBV9 and TRBJ2-3; 13 positions agree with TRBD2. The sequencing sample was made of thymocytes. The source is a boy in the first two years of life with a congenital heart defect. CDR3 protein: CASSVPGTSGTLSTADTQYF. Here the CDR3 DNA reads TGTGCCAGCAGCGTTCCCGGGACTAGCGGGACCCTTTCCACCGCAGATACGCAGTATTTT.